This T cell receptor beta chain was identified in a study of T cells after yellow fever vaccination. In TCRdb, the 5' RACE reads were re-called with MiXCR into one record per CDR3 protein. The sample lists roughly 300,000 distinct CDR3 sequences; 6.8% were seen once. This clonotype has more than one count but fewer than ten. Germline CDR1 SGHAT, CDR2 FQDESV (reference sequence). V shed 5 bases and J 0 bases; nucleotides not matched to a gene: 11. The CDR3 spans 18 residues. This chain uses TRBV11-1 with TRBJ2-2; 8 bases map to TRBD2. The sequence derives from a man younger than 30 who received the YFV17D yellow fever vaccine. The sample here was PBMCs, taken approximately 40 days after the first yellow fever vaccination. The CDR3 region is CASSPSVRGGPNTGELFF. CDR3 nucleotide sequence: TGTGCCAGCAGCCCCTCCGTCCGGGGGGGCCCGAACACCGGGGAGCTGTTTTTT.